This T cell receptor beta chain comes out of a study of radiotherapy plus CTLA-4 blockade in lung cancer. Overall study findings and caveats: In blood, tumor-derived TCR clones expanded after radiotherapy plus ipilimumab.

Comment on this clone: Its target is unknown.

Measured with immunoSEQ multiplex PCR; TCRdb has only the in-frame clones, and not every one. The data contain approximately 80,000 clones, roughly 74% of them singletons. Trimming pared 1 base from V and 2 bases from J, leaving 8 bases between. The CDR3 runs 14 residues. Germline values: CDR1 SGHNT, CDR2 YENEEA. The input for sequencing was peripheral blood, taken from a patient treated with radiotherapy plus ipilimumab. The chain is built from TRBV11-3 and TRBJ2-5, with D possibly TRBD1 on 5 matching bases. The receptor comes from a human donor with non-small cell lung cancer whose response to radiotherapy plus ipilimumab could not be evaluated. The CDR3, as DNA: TGTGCCAGCAGCTTAGGTGGACAACAAGAGACCCAGTACTTC. Translated: CASSLGGQQETQYF.